Listed here is a single T cell receptor beta chain. What it recognizes is unknown. The data belong to a study of a mutant IDH1 vaccine in newly diagnosed glioma. Study as a whole: Each patient was administered eight vaccinations, scheduled in weeks 1, 3, 5, 7, 11, 15, 19 and 23. Patients got their first vaccination 4-6 weeks after radiotherapy alone, or with temozolomide cycles. Patients had received radiotherapy, temozolomide, or both previously, most receiving both.

Sequenced by immunoSEQ multiplex PCR; TCRdb stores in-frame clones only, minus some. The profile covers approximately 45,000 clones, with around 93% appearing a single time and under 5% taken by the ten largest. This CDR3 has 16 amino acids. Trimming removed 3 bases from V and 6 bases from J; junction bases left unmatched: 12. The germline gives CDR1 SGHDT, CDR2 YYEEEE. The time point: week 23, last vaccination. Alongside topical imiquimod, each dose of vaccine comprised 300 ug of mutant IDH1 20-mer peptide. Findings and limits, study-wide: Vaccination elicited immune responses in approximately 93% of patients.

The receptor's source is a man in his forties or fifties with glioma. The source material was PBMCs, sampled from a glioma patient whose treatment included an IDH1 peptide vaccine. This chain joins TRBV5-6 and TRBJ2-7, with 10 positions matching TRBD1. The chain's CDR3 is CASSSTDRGYRSEQYF. The DNA of the CDR3 is TGTGCCAGCAGCTCTACGGACAGGGGGTACCGTAGCGAGCAGTACTTC.